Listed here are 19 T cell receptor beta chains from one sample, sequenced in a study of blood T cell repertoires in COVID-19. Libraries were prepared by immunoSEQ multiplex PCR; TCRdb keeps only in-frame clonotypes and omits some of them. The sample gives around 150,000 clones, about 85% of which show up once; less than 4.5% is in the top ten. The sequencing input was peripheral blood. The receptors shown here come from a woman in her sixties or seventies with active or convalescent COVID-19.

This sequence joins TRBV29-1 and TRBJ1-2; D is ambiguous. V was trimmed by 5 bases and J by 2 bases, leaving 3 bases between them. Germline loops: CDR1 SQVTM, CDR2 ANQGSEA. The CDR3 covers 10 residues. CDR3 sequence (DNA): TGCAGCGTTCAGAACTATGGCTACACCTTC. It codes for CSVQNYGYTF. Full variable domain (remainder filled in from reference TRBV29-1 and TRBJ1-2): SAVISQKPSRDICQRGTSLTIQCQVDSQVTMMFWYRQQPGQSLTLIATANQGSEATYESGFVIDKFPISRPNLTFSTLTVSNMSPEDSSIYLCSVQNYGYTFGSGTRLTVV.

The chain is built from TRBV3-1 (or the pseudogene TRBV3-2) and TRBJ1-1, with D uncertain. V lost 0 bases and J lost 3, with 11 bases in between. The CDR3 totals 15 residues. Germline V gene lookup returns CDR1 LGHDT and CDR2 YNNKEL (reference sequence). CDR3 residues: CASSQDPDGDTEAFF. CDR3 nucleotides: TGTGCCAGCAGCCAAGATCCCGACGGAGACACTGAAGCTTTCTTT.

CDR3 coding DNA: TGTGCCAGTAGACCGAGTGTAGGGGGCTACAATGAGCAGTTCTTC. Translation gives CASRPSVGGYNEQFF. The chain recombines TRBV19 with TRBJ2-1; possible D gene TRBD1, 6 bases. CDR3 size: 15 residues. Germline V gene data show CDR1 as LNHDA and CDR2 as SQIVND (reference sequence). Trimming stripped 6 bases from V and 3 bases from J, with 15 bases between.

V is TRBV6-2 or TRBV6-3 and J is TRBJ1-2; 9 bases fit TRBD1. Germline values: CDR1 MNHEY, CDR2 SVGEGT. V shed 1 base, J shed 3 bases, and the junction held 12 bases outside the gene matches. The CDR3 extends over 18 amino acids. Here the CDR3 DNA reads TGTGCCAGCAGTTACTTTACGGGACAGGGCTTGCGAGACTATGGCTACACCTTC. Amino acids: CASSYFTGQGLRDYGYTF.

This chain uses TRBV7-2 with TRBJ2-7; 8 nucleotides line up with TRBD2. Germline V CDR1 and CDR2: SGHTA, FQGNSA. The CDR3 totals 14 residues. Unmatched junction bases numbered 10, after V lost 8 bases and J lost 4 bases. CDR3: CASGLAGGQYEQYF. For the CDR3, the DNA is TGTGCCAGCGGACTCGCGGGGGGTCAATACGAGCAGTACTTC.

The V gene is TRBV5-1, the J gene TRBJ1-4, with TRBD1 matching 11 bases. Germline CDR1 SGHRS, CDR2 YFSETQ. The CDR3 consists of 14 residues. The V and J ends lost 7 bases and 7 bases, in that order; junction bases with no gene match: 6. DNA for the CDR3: TGCGCCAGCGCCCCGGGACAGGGGGTTGAAAAACTGTTTTTT. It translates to CASAPGQGVEKLFF.

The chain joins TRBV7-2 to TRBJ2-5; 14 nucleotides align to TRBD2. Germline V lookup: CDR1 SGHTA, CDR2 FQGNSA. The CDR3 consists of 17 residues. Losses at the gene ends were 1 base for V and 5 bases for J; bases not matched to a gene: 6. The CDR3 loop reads CASSLGTSGGLVETQYF. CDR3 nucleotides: TGTGCCAGCAGCTTAGGGACTAGCGGGGGGTTAGTGGAGACCCAGTACTTC. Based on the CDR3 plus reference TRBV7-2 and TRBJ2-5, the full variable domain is GAGVSQSPSNKVTEKGKDVELRCDPISGHTALYWYRQSLGQGLEFLIYFQGNSAPDKSGLPSDRFSAERTGGSVSTLTIQRTQQEDSAVYLCASSLGTSGGLVETQYFGPGTRLLVL.

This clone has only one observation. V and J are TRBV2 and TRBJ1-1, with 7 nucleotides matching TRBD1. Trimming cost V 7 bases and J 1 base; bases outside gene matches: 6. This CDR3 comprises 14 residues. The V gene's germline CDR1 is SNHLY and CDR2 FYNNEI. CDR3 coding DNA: TGTGCCAGCATTCCGGGACAGAGGAACACTGAAGCTTTCTTT. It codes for CASIPGQRNTEAFF.

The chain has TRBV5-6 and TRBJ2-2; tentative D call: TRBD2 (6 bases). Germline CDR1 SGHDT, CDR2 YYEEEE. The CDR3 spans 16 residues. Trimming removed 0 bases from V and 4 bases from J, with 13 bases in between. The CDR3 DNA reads TGTGCCAGCAGCTTGGTGGGGCCGCGGGGCACCGGGGAGCTGTTTTTT. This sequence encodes CASSLVGPRGTGELFF.

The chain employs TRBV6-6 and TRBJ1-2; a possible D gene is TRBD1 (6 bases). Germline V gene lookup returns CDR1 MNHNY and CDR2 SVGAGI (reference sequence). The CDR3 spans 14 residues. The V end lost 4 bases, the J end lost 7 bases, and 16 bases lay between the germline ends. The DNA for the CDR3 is TGTGCCAGCAGTTCCCTCACAGGGTCCTCTGGCTACACCTTC. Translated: CASSSLTGSSGYTF.

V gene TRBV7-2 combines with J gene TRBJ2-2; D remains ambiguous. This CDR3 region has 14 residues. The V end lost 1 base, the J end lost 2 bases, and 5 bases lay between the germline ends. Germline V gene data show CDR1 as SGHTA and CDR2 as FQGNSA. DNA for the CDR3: TGTGCCAGCAGCTTAGGAAGCAACACCGGGGAGCTGTTTTTT. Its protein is CASSLGSNTGELFF.

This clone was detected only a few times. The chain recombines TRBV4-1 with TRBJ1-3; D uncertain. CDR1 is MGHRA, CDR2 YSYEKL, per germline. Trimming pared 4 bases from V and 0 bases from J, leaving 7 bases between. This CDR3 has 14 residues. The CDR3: CASSLDFSGNTIYF. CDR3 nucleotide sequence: TGCGCCAGCAGCCTTGACTTCTCTGGAAACACCATATATTTT.

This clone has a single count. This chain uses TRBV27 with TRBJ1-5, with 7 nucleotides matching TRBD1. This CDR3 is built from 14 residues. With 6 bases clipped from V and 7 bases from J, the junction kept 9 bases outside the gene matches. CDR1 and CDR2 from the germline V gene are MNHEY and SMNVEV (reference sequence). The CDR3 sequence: CASRVTGDGQPQHF. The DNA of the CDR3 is TGTGCCAGCAGAGTAACAGGGGATGGGCAGCCCCAGCATTTT.

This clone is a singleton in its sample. In nucleotides, the CDR3 is TGTGCCAGCTCACCACAAGGGGGCAATCAGCCCCAGCATTTT. This codes for CASSPQGGNQPQHF. V is TRBV18 and J is TRBJ1-5, with a weak D call TRBD1 (5 bases). Germline CDR1 and CDR2: KGHSH and LQKENI. Trimming took 1 base from V and 2 from J, leaving 6 bases between them. This CDR3 spans 14 amino acids.

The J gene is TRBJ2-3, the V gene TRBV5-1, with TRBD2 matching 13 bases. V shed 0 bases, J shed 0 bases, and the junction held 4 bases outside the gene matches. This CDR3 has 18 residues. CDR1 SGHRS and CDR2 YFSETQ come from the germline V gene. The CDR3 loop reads CASSLGTSGGLSTDTQYF. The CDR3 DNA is TGCGCCAGCAGCTTGGGGACTAGCGGGGGCCTAAGCACAGATACGCAGTATTTT.

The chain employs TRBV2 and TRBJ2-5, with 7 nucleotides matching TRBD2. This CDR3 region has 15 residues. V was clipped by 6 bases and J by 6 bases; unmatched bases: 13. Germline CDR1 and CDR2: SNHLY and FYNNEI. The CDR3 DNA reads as TGTGCCAGCAGGATGAGCGGGGCCTTTACGAAGACCCAGTACTTC. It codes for CASRMSGAFTKTQYF.

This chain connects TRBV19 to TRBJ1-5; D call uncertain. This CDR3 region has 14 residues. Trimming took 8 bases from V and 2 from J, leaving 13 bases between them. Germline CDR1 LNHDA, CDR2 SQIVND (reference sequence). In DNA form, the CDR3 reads TGTGCCAGTGACTCCGGCGGCGGCAATCAGCCCCAGCATTTT. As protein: CASDSGGGNQPQHF.

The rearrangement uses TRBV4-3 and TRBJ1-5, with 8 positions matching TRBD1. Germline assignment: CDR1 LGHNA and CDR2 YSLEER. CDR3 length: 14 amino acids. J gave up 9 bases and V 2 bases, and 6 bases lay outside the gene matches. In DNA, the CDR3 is TGCGCCAGCAGCCAAACTCAGGGGGCTGGGCCCCAGCATTTT. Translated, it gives CASSQTQGAGPQHF.

The CDR3 coding sequence is TGTGCCACCAGCACTAATCGACAGGGGTTTAATTCACCCCTCCACTTT. The encoded protein is CATSTNRQGFNSPLHF. This chain connects TRBV15 to TRBJ1-6; 8 nucleotides match TRBD1. This CDR3 is built from 16 residues. Trimming took 4 bases from V and 6 from J; bases not matched to a gene: 8. The germline V gene encodes CDR1 LNHNV and CDR2 YYDKDF (reference sequence).